This entry concerns a single TCR beta chain. Its specificity is unknown. The PCR made use of 60 Vbeta and 13 Jbeta primers. Measured with immunoSEQ multiplex PCR; TCRdb has only the in-frame clones, and not every one. The profile shows some 130,000 clones, around three quarters of them singletons. Germline trimming cut 7 bases from V and 5 bases from J; bases unmatched to any gene: 2. This CDR3 has 12 amino acids. From germline, CDR1 is MNHNS and CDR2 SASEGT. It was healthy bone marrow donors who served as donors. This sample was taken from a study of cytomegalovirus exposure and HLA in healthy donors. Study-level results: Excluded: some indistinguishable V segments such as TRBV6-2 and TRBV6-3.

The TCR sequence derives from a man aged 40-49 years in good health and CMV-seropositive. The specimen was PBMCs. The chain uses TRBV6-1 and TRBJ2-5; 9 bases are shared with TRBD1. As DNA, the CDR3 is TGTGCCAGCATCGGACAGGGGGAGACCCAGTACTTC. Translated: CASIGQGETQYF.